This TCR beta chain was retrieved from a study of CD8+ T cells in alopecia areata. Extracted from the samples, RNA was reverse transcribed into cDNA to serve as the sequencing template. TCRdb keeps only in-frame clones here, not all; method: immunoSEQ multiplex PCR. The sample lists around 100,000 clones, about 59% occurring once. This CDR3 has 14 amino acids. Germline lookup yields CDR1 SQVTM and CDR2 ANQGSEA. The J segment lost 4 bases and the V segment lost 0 bases, leaving 3 bases of the junction unmatched. The treatment is: oral pan-JAK inhibitor, 5-10 mg twice daily. The TCR originated in a human donor with alopecia areata. Here the sequenced sample was CD8+ T cells sorted from blood, taken at week 24, from a patient treated with tofacitinib. The chain combines TRBV29-1 with TRBJ2-7; TRBD2 matches at 10 bases. In DNA, the CDR3 is TGCAGCGTTGAAGAAAGCGGGGGGGCGTACGAGCAGTACTTC. This translates into CSVEESGGAYEQYF.